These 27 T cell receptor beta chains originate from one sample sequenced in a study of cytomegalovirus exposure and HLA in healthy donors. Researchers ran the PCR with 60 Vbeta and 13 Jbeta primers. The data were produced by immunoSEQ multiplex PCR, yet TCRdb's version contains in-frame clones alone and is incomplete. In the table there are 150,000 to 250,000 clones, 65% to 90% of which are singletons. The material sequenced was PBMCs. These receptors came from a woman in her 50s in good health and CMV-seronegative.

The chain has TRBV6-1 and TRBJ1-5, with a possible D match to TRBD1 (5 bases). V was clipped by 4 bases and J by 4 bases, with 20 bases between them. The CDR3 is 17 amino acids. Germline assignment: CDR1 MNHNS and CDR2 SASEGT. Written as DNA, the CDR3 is TGTGCCAGCAGTGTCCGGCAGGGCGGATTCTTGAATCAGCCCCAGCATTTT. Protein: CASSVRQGGFLNQPQHF.

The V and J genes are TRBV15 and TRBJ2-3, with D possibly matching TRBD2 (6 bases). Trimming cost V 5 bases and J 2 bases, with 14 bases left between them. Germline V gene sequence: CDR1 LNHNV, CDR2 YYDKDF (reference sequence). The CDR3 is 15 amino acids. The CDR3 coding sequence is TGTGCCACCAGCGGTGGGTGGGGGGTCACAGATACGCAGTATTTT. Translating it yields CATSGGWGVTDTQYF.

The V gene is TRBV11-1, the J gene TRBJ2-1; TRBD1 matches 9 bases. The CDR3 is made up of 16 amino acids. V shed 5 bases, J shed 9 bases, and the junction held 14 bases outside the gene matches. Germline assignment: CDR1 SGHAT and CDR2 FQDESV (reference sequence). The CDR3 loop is CASSRKGQGGVGEQFF. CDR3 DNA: TGTGCCAGCAGCAGAAAGGGACAGGGTGGGGTGGGTGAGCAGTTCTTC.

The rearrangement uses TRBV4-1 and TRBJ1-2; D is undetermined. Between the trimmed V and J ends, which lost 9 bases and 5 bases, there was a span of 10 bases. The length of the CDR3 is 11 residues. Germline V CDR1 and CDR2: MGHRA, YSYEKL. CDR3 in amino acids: CASSSGYGYTF. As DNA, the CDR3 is TGCGCCAGTAGTAGCGGGTATGGCTACACCTTC.

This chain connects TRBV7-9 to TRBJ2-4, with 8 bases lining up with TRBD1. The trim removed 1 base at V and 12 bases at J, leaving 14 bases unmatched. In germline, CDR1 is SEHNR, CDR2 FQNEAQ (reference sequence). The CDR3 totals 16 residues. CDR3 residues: CASSLEGKTGVVSQYF. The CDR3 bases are TGTGCCAGCAGCTTAGAGGGGAAGACAGGGGTGGTATCTCAGTACTTC.

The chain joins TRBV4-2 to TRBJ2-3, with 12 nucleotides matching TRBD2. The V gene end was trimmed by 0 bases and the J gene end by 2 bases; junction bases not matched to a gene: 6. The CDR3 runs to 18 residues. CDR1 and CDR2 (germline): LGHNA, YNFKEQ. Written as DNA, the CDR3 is TGTGCCAGCAGCCAAGAAACGGGGACTAGCGGGTACACAGATACGCAGTATTTT. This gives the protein CASSQETGTSGYTDTQYF.

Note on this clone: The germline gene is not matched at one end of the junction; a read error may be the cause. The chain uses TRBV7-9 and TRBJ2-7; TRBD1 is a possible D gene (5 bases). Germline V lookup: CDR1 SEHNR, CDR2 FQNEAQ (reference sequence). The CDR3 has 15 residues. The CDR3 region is CSSSLVFQGSYEQYF. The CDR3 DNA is TGTTCCAGCAGCTTAGTTTTTCAGGGATCCTACGAGCAGTACTTC.

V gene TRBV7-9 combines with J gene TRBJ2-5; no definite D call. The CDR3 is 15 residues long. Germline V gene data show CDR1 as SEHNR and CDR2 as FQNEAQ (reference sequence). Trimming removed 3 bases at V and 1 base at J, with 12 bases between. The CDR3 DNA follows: TGTGCCAGCAGCTTCCCCCGCGGCCGCCAAGAGACCCAGTACTTC. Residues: CASSFPRGRQETQYF.

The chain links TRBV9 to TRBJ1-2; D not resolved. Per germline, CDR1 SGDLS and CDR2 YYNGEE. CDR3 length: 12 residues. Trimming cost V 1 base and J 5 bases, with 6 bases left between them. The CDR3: CASSVTGYGYTF. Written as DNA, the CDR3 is TGTGCCAGCAGCGTAACGGGGTATGGCTACACCTTC.

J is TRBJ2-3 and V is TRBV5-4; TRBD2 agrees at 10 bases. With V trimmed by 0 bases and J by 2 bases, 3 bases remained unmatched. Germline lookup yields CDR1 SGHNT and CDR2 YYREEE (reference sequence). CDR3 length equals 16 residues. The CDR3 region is CASSLGLAGATDTQYF. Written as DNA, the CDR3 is TGTGCCAGCAGCTTGGGGCTAGCGGGGGCCACAGATACGCAGTATTTT.

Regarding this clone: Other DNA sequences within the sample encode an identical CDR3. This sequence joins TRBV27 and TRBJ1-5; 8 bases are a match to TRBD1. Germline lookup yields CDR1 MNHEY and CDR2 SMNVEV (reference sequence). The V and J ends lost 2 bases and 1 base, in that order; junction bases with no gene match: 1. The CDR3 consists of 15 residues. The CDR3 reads CASSLGTGSNQPQHF. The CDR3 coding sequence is TGTGCCAGCAGTTTAGGGACAGGAAGCAATCAGCCCCAGCATTTT.

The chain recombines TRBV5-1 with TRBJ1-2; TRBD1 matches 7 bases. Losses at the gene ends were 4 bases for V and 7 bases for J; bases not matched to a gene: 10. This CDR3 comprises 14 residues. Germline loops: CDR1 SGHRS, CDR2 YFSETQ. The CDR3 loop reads CASSTGQVLGGYTF. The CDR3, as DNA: TGCGCCAGCAGCACCGGACAGGTTCTTGGTGGCTACACCTTC.

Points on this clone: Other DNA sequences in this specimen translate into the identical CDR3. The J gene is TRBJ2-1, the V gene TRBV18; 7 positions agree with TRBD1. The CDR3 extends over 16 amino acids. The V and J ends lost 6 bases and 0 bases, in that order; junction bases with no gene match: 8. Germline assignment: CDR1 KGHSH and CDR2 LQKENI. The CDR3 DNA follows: TGTGCCAGCTCTCCTCGACAGGGCAGCTCCTACAATGAGCAGTTCTTC. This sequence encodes CASSPRQGSSYNEQFF. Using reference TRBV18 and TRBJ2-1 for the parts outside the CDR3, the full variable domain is NAGVMQNPRHLVRRRGQEARLRCSPMKGHSHVYWYRQLPEEGLKFMVYLQKENIIDESGMPKERFSAEFPKEGPSILRIQQVVRGDSAAYFCASSPRQGSSYNEQFFGPGTRLTVL.

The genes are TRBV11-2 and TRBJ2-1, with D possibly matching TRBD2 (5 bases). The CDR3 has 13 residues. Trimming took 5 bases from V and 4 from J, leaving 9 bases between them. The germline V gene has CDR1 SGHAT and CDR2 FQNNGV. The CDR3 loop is CASSPGVYNEQFF. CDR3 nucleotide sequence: TGTGCCAGCAGCCCCGGGGTTTACAATGAGCAGTTCTTC.

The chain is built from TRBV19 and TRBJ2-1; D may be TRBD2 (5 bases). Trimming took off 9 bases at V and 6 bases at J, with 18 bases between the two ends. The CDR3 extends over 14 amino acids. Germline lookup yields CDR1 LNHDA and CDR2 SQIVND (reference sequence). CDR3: CASRSGDFRNEQFF. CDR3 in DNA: TGTGCCAGCCGGTCCGGGGATTTTCGCAATGAGCAGTTCTTC.

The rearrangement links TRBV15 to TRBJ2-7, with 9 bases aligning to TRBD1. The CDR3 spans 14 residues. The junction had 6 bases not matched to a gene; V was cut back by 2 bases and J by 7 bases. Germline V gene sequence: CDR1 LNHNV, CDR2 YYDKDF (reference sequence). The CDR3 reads CATSRRLDRGEQYF. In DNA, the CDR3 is TGTGCCACCAGCAGACGATTGGACAGGGGAGAGCAGTACTTC.

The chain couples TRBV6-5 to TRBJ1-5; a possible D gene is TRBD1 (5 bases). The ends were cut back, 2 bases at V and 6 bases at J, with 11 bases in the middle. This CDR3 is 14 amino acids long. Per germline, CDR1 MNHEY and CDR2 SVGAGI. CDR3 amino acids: CASSYRQIGQPQHF. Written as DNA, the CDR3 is TGTGCCAGCAGTTACCGACAGATCGGTCAGCCCCAGCATTTT.

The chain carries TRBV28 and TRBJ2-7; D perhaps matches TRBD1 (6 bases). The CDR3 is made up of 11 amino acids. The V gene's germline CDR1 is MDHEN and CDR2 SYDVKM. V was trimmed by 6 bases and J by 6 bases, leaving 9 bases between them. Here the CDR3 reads CASRGTFEQYF. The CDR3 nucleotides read TGTGCCAGCAGAGGGACATTCGAGCAGTACTTC.

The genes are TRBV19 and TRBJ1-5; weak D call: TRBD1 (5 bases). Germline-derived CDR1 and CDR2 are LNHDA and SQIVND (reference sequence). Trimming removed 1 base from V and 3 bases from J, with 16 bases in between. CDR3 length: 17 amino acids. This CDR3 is CASSIATGQGYNQPQHF. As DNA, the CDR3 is TGTGCCAGTAGTATAGCCACCGGGCAGGGTTACAATCAGCCCCAGCATTTT.

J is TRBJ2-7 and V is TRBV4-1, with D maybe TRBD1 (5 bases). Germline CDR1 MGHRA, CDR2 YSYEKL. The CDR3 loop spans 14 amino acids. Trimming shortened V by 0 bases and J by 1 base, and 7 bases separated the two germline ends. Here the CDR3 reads CASSQDPGSYEQYF. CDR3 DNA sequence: TGCGCCAGCAGCCAAGACCCAGGGTCCTACGAGCAGTACTTC.

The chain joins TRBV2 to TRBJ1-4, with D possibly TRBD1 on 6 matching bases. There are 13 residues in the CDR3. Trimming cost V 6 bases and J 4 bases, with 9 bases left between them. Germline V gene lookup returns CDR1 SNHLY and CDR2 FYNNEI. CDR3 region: CASRVQGNEKLFF. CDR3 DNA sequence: TGTGCCAGCAGAGTACAGGGTAATGAAAAACTGTTTTTT.

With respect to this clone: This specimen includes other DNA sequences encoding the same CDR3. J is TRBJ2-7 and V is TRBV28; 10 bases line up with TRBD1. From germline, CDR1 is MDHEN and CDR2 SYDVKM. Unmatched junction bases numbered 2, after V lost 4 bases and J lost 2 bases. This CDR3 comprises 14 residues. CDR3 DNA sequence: TGTGCCAGCAGTTCCGGGACAGGGGCCTACGAGCAGTACTTC. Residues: CASSSGTGAYEQYF.

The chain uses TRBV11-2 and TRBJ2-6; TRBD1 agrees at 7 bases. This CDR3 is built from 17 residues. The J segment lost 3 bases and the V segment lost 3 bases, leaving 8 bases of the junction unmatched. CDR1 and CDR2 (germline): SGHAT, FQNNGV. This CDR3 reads CASSLDRSQGGANVLTF. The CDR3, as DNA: TGTGCCAGCAGCTTGGACAGGTCCCAGGGTGGGGCCAACGTCCTGACTTTC.

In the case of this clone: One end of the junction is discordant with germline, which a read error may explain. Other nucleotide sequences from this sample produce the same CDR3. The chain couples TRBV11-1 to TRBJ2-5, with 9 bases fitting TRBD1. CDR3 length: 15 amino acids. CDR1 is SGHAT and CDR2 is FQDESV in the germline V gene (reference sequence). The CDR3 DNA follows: TGTGCCAGCAGCGGTAGGACAGGGGAACAAGAGACCCAATACTTC. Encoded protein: CASSGRTGEQETQYF.

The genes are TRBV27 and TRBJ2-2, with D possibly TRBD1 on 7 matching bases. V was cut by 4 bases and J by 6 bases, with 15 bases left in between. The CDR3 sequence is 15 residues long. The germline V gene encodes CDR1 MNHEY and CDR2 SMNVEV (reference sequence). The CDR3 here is CASSSTGTGAGELFF. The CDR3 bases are TGTGCCAGCAGTTCGACAGGGACGGGAGCCGGGGAGCTGTTTTTT.

The CDR3 loop is CAWSVQGDQPQHF. The CDR3 nucleotides read TGTGCCTGGAGTGTACAGGGGGACCAGCCCCAGCATTTT. The chain is built from TRBV30 and TRBJ1-5; the match to TRBD1 covers 8 bases. V shed 0 bases and J 7 bases; nucleotides not matched to a gene: 2. Germline CDR1 is GTSNPN and CDR2 is SVGIG (reference sequence). This CDR3 comprises 13 residues.

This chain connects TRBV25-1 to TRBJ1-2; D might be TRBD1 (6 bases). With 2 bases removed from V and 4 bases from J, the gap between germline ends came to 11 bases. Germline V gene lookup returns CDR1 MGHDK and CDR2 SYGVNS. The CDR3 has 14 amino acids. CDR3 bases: TGTGCCAGCAGTGAAAGGGGGGGATTCTATGGCTACACCTTC. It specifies CASSERGGFYGYTF.